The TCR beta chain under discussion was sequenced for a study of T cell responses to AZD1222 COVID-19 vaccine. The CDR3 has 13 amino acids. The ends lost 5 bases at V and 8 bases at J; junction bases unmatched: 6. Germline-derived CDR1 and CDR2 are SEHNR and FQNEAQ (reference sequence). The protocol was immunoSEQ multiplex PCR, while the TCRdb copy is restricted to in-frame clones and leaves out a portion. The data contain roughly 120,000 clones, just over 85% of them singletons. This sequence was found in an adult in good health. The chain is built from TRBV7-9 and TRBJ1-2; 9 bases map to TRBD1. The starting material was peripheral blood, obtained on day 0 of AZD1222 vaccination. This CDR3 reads CASSGGTGIGYTF. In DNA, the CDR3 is TGTGCCAGCAGCGGAGGGACAGGGATCGGCTACACCTTC.